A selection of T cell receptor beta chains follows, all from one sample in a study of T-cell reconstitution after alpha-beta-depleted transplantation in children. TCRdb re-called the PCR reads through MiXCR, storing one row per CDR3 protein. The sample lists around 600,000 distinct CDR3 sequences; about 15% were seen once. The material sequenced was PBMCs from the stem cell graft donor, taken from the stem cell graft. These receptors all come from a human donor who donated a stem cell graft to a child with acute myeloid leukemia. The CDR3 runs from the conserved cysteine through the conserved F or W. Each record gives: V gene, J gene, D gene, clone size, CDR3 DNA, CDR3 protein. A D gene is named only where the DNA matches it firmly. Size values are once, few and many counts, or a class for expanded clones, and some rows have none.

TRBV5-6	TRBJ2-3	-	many	TGTGCCAGCAGCTCACTGGACAGCCACACAGATACGCAGTATTTT	CASSSLDSHTDTQYF
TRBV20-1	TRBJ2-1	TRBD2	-	TGCAGTGCGGAAGCGGGGGGGCTGTACAATGAGCAGTTCTTC	CSAEAGGLYNEQFF
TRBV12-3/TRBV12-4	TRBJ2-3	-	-	TGTGCCAGCAGTTCCCCGTTTGCCACAGATACGCAGTATTTT	CASSSPFATDTQYF
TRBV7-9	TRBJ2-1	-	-	TGTGCGGCAGGTGCCTACAATGAGCAGTTCTTC	CAAGAYNEQFF
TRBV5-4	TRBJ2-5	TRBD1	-	TGTGCCAGCAGCTTCGGACAGGAAAGCCAAGAGACCCAGTACTTC	CASSFGQESQETQYF
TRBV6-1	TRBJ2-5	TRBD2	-	TGTGCCAGCAGCCGTATGGGACTAGCGCTCGAGACCCAGTACTTC	CASSRMGLALETQYF
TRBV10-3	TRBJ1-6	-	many	TGTGCCATCAGCAGGGAATCGGATTCACCCCTCCACTTT	CAISRESDSPLHF
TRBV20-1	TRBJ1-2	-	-	TGCAGTGCTAGGACCGGGCTGGGCTACACCTTC	CSARTGLGYTF
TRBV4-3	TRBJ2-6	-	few	TGCGCCAGCAGCCAAGAAACGGCGTCTGGGGCCAACGTCCTGACTTTC	CASSQETASGANVLTF
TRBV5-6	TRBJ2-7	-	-	TGTGCCAGCAGCTTGGGGGATACCTACGAGCAGTACTTC	CASSLGDTYEQYF